This T cell receptor beta chain derives from a study of spatial heterogeneity in lung cancer (dated by TCRdb to between 2018 and 2020). For the study in its entirety: The donors were more than 60 patients from the lung TRACERx cohort who had early-stage, untreated non-small cell lung cancer. Follow-up PBMC samples were sequenced whenever available, with a median time to follow-up of around two years after resection. Beta-chain transcripts were consistently detected in greater numbers than alpha-chain transcripts, which likely reflects a higher abundance of beta-chain transcripts. In the raw uncorrected reads, each unique combination of TCR and UMI appeared more than ten times on average. TCR alpha and beta repertoires were quantitatively compared across multiple tumor regions, matched nontumor lung and blood in non-small cell lung cancer. TCR repertoire features were related to nonsynonymous mutation counts determined by whole-exome sequencing of tumor tissue. At surgery, hundreds of tumor regions, around 67 matched nontumor lung samples and fewer than 60 PBMC samples were TCR-sequenced for both alpha and beta chains. Study-wide conclusions, independent of this receptor: Ubiquitous expanded tumor TCRs showed up in blood more often at tumor resection than at routine follow-up. Only around 15 patients were included in comparisons of baseline and follow-up blood repertoires. Confirming at a functional level the hypothesis that regional TCRs recognize regional mutations was considered to require additional single-cell paired TCR alpha and beta sequencing.

This clonotype was seen a few times. Its binding antigen is unknown. Within one base of it there is no much larger clone, and no base qualities were kept. The CDR3 runs 17 amino acids, cysteine and phenylalanine included. Only the CDR3 part of the read is kept: 51 bases, read in frame from the first base. CDR1 PRHDT and CDR2 FYEKMQ were looked up in the germline V gene (reference sequence). V sheds 5 bases and J sheds 0 bases, leaving 14 bases between their ends. The receptor library was made with 5' RACE. Sequencing relied on a NextSeq 500. The TCR library protocol attached a unique molecular identifier to each TCR cDNA molecule to allow correction of PCR and sequencing errors. The authors' pipeline ran thus. TCR identification, UMI-based error correction and CDR3 extraction were all carried out with Decombinator tools. Expanded TCRs were defined as those above a frequency of 2 per 1,000, corresponding to the top 1% of the tumor frequency distribution. Renyi diversity was computed with the R vegan package after each repertoire had been subsampled 100 times to 5,000 TCRs. CDR3 similarity networks were constructed using string-kernel similarity of amino acid triplets, with links drawn between CDR3s whose pairwise similarity was above 0.82. Clones were called with MiXCR by TCRdb after fastp trimmed the public reads at Q25, and only in-frame beta chains were retained. Entries that share a CDR3 protein sequence are merged under the most common genes and DNA. The V and J calls come from TCRdb's annotation, not from the publication. The sample data list around 15,000 distinct CDR3 sequences, and under 20% of these were observed just once. Around 6% of the sample lies in the top ten.

According to the study, the label for this sample's time point signals: blood at routine non-recurrence follow-up after resection. Whole RNA extracted from tumor and nontumor lung tissue, or from cryopreserved PBMC samples, was used for TCR sequencing without cell sorting. A patient was chosen for TCR sequencing only when enough RNA was available from at least two tumor regions. Sequenced material: PBMCs, taken at follow-up. The sequence came from a male donor with early-stage non-small cell lung cancer. The V gene is TRBV13 and the J gene is TRBJ2-6, with a tentative D call of TRBD1 or TRBD2, each matching 5 bases. The CDR3 loop reads CASSENQGDSGANVLTF. The DNA sequence is as follows: TGTGCCAGCAGCGAAAATCAGGGAGACTCTGGGGCCAACGTCCTGACTTTC.